This record concerns one T cell receptor beta chain sequence. Its antigen is as yet unknown. This sample was taken from a study of PD-1 blockade in classical Hodgkin lymphoma. Notes on the study in general: There remain no defined causes for the repertoire differences, which possibly reflect disease activity or prior therapy.

TCRdb's table, derived via immunoSEQ multiplex PCR, lists solely in-frame clones and lacks some. The repertoire includes more than 13,000 clones, about nine tenths of them detected once, and about 18% sits in the top ten. The CDR3 sequence is 14 residues long. The V gene's germline CDR1 is PRHDT and CDR2 FYEKMQ (reference sequence). Trimming left V 3 bases short and J 4 bases short, with 9 bases between. The time point here: cycle 4 day 1 (C4D1), after 5 to 7 weeks of nivolumab. Autologous stem cell transplantation was followed by relapse in every patient, and brentuximab vedotin exposure varied. The authors enriched CD8+ T cells from thawed PBMCs via magnetic negative selection.

The input for sequencing was CD8+ T cells from blood, taken before the fourth cycle of nivolumab. This TCR was recovered from a human donor with classical Hodgkin lymphoma. The chain uses TRBV13 and TRBJ2-2; maybe TRBD1 (7 bases). The CDR3 here is CASSLEGATGELFF. The CDR3 DNA reads as TGTGCCAGCAGCTTGGAGGGGGCCACCGGGGAGCTGTTTTTT. Based on the CDR3 plus reference TRBV13 and TRBJ2-2, the full variable domain is AAGVIQSPRHLIKEKRETATLKCYPIPRHDTVYWYQQGPGQDPQFLISFYEKMQSDKGSIPDRFSAQQFSDYHSELNMSSLELGDSALYFCASSLEGATGELFFGEGSRLTVL.